The present T cell receptor beta chain was sequenced within a study of T-cell memory formation after mild COVID-19. Study-wide results and caveats: Mainly in CM and EM were contracting CD4+ clones; CD8+ were in EMRA.

TCRdb used MiXCR to reprocess the 5' RACE reads, holding one entry per CDR3 protein. The sample gives 200,000 to 300,000 distinct CDR3 sequences, less than 20% of which show up once; approximately 2.1% is in the top ten. This clonotype showed up just a few times. The antigen remains undetermined. Germline loops: CDR1 SQVTM, CDR2 ANQGSEA. Trimming cost V 7 bases and J 6 bases; bases outside gene matches: 8. The CDR3 contains 15 residues. The sequenced material came from PBMCs or a T cell subset sorted from them (not recorded which). The clonotype was recovered from an adult woman who had mild COVID-19 (a few samples of this study predate the infection). Cell type and time point are not known. The rearrangement links TRBV29-1 to TRBJ2-3; 15 nucleotides match TRBD2. In DNA, the CDR3 is TGCAGCGCATACGGACTAGCGGGAGGGCCGGATACGCAGTATTTT. This codes for CSAYGLAGGPDTQYF.